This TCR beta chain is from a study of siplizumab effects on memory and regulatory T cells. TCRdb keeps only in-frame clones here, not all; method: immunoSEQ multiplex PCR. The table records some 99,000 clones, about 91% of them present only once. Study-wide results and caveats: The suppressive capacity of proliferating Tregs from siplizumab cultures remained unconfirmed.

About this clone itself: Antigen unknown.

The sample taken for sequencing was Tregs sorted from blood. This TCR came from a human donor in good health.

The CDR3 bases are TGTGCCAGCATCAGGGGGAGGGGAGAGACCCAGTACTTC. This gives the protein CASIRGRGETQYF. The V gene is TRBV7-9, the J gene TRBJ2-5, with D perhaps assigned TRBD1 or TRBD2 (7 bases each). V was trimmed by 7 bases and J by 4 bases, leaving 13 bases between them. Germline V gene data show CDR1 as SEHNR and CDR2 as FQNEAQ (reference sequence). This CDR3 has 13 residues.